This T cell receptor beta chain emerged from a study of regulatory T cells in long-lasting Graves disease. Noted time point: newly diagnosed GD, antithyroid drugs for less than 3 months. Following extraction of RNA from PBMCs, that RNA was used to make the TCR library. The trim removed 6 bases at V and 6 bases at J, leaving 8 bases unmatched. The CDR3 loop spans 14 amino acids. Arm-PCR of CDR3 regions and iRepertoire HTBI primers were the basis on which TCR beta libraries were built. Each CDR3 protein gets one entry after TCRdb re-called the multiplex PCR reads with MiXCR. Of over 500,000 distinct CDR3 sequences listed, about 16% were seen once; the top ten hold around 12%. The sample holds many counts of this clonotype. The same data also contributed to another study, on T cells in Graves' hyperthyroidism and ophthalmopathy.

The chain has TRBV12-3 or TRBV12-4 and TRBJ2-7; 10 bases fit TRBD2. Here the sequenced sample was peripheral blood mononuclear cells (PBMCs), taken at new diagnosis, from a patient treated with antithyroid drugs. The receptor was isolated from a man in his late teens or twenties with Graves disease. The chain's CDR3 is CASRSSGSIFEQYF. The DNA for the CDR3 is TGTGCCAGCAGGTCTAGCGGGAGTATCTTCGAGCAGTACTTC.